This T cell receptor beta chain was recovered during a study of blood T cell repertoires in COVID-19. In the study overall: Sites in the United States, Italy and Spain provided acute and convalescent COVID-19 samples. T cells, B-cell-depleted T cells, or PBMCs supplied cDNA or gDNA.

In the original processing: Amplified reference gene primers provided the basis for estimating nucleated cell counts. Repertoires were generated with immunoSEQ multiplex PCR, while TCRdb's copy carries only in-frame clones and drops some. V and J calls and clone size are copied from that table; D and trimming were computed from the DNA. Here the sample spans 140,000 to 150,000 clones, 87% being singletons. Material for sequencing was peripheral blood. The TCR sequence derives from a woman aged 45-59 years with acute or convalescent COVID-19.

The CDR3 loop reads CASSLGGSAGELFF. The CDR3 region has the DNA TGCGCCAGCAGTCTAGGGGGCTCGGCCGGGGAGCTGTTTTTT. The chain employs TRBV23-1 and TRBJ2-2, with 7 bases lining up with TRBD1. TRBV23-1 is an ORF for which the function is uncertain. The CDR3 is made up of 14 amino acids. The ends lost 4 bases at V and 6 bases at J; junction bases unmatched: 5.